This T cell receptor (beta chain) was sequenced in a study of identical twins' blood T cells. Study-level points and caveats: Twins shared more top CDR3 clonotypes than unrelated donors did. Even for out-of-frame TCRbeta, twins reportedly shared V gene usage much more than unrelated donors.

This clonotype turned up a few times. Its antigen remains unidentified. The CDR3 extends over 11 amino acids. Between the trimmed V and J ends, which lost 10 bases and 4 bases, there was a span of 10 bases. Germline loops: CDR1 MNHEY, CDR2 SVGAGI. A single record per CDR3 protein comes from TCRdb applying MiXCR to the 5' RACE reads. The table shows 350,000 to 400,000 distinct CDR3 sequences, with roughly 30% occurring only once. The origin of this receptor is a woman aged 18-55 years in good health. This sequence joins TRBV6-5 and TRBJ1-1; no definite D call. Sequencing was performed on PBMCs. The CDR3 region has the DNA TGTGCCACGGTCGGTGGCACTGAAGCTTTCTTT. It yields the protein CATVGGTEAFF.